These 6 T cell receptor beta chains share one sample of origin, sequenced in a study of identical twins. TCRdb redid the calling of the 5' RACE reads with MiXCR, one entry per CDR3 protein. Of 1.5 million or so distinct CDR3 sequences in the sample, about 31% were seen once. Sequencing was carried out using cord blood. The receptors were sampled from a newborn girl in good health.

Remarks on this clonotype: The junction departs from the called germline gene at one end, perhaps through a read error. The chain uses TRBV7-7 and TRBJ1-4; 7 bases are shared with TRBD1. Germline CDR1 is SSHAT and CDR2 is FNYEAQ (reference sequence). The CDR3 has 13 amino acids. Written as DNA, the CDR3 is TGTGCTAGCAGCTTGACAGGGACCGAAAAACTGTTTTTT. This codes for CASSLTGTEKLFF.

The chain combines TRBV20-1 with TRBJ1-5; 9 bases fit TRBD1. The CDR3 is 15 amino acids. V lost 6 bases to trimming and J lost 7 bases; unmatched junction nucleotides: 13. CDR1 is DFQATT, CDR2 SNEGSKA, per germline (reference sequence). The CDR3 coding sequence is TGCAGTGCCGTCTCGGGGACAGGGTTAGGACAGCCCCAGCATTTT. Its protein is CSAVSGTGLGQPQHF.

A word on this clonotype: The junction shows a germline mismatch at one end, possibly a read error. The rearrangement uses TRBV24-1 and TRBJ2-1; maybe TRBD2 (5 bases). CDR3 length: 16 residues. CDR1 KGHDR and CDR2 SFDVKD come from the germline V gene. The CDR3 nucleotides are TGTGCCACCAGTGATTTGGAGGGAAGCTCCTACAATAAGCAGTTCTTC. This codes for CATSDLEGSSYNKQFF.

CDR3 loop: CASKGIRGSRGEQYF. The DNA for the CDR3 is TGTGCCAGCAAAGGGATTAGGGGATCACGGGGGGAGCAGTACTTC. The V gene is TRBV2, the J gene TRBJ2-5; 7 nucleotides match TRBD2. The germline V gene encodes CDR1 SNHLY and CDR2 FYNNEI. The trim removed 7 bases at V and 11 bases at J, leaving 19 bases unmatched. This CDR3 comprises 15 residues.

The V and J genes are TRBV28 and TRBJ2-7; a weak D match, TRBD1 (7 bases). Trimming stripped 4 bases from V and 4 bases from J, with 20 bases between. The CDR3 spans 16 residues. The germline CDR1 and CDR2 sequences are MDHEN and SYDVKM. CDR3 nucleotides: TGTGCCAGCAGTTCCCCCACGCGGGACAGCCAGTACGAGCAGTACTTC. It yields the protein CASSSPTRDSQYEQYF.

This clonotype was found many times. The chain employs TRBV4-2 and TRBJ2-3; D is possibly TRBD1 or TRBD2 (6 bases each). CDR3 length equals 15 residues. Between the trimmed V and J ends, which lost 0 bases and 5 bases, there was a span of 12 bases. Germline CDR1 LGHNA, CDR2 YNFKEQ. The CDR3 bases are TGTGCCAGCAGCCAAGATAGGGGGGTCCGAGATACGCAGTATTTT. This translates into CASSQDRGVRDTQYF.